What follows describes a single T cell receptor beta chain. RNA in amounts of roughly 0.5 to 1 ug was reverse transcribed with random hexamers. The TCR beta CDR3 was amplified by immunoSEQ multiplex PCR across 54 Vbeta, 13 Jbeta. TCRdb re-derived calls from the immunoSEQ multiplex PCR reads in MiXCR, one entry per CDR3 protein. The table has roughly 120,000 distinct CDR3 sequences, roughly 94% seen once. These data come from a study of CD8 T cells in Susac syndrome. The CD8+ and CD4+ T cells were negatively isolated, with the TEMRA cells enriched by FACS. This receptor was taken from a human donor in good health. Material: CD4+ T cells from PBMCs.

The CDR3 reads CASSQAQGVTEMNTEAFF. CDR3 nucleotide sequence: TGTGCCAGCAGCCAAGCCCAGGGGGTAACCGAAATGAACACTGAAGCTTTCTTT. The chain carries TRBV7-8 and TRBJ1-1; 7 positions match TRBD1. The germline V gene has CDR1 SGHVS and CDR2 FQNEAQ. This CDR3 is built from 18 residues. Germline trimming cut 5 bases from V and 0 bases from J; bases unmatched to any gene: 15.